These 14 T cell receptor beta chains were all obtained from the same sample, sequenced in a study of T cell responses to AZD1222 COVID-19 vaccine. TCRdb's table, derived via immunoSEQ multiplex PCR, lists solely in-frame clones and lacks some. The sample lists more than 95,000 clones; around 92% were seen once. Sequencing was performed on peripheral blood, taken on day 0 of AZD1222 vaccination. The source of these receptors is an adult in good health.

The chain recombines TRBV7-9 with TRBJ1-2, with 7 positions matching TRBD1. The length of the CDR3 is 12 residues. CDR1 is SEHNR, CDR2 FQNEAQ, per germline (reference sequence). The J segment lost 8 bases and the V segment lost 6 bases, leaving 6 bases of the junction unmatched. The CDR3 protein is CASREDRAGYTF. CDR3 bases: TGTGCCAGCAGGGAAGACAGGGCAGGCTACACCTTC.

The chain uses TRBV24-1 and TRBJ2-2, with 8 bases aligning to TRBD1. This CDR3 is 15 amino acids long. Germline CDR1 KGHDR, CDR2 SFDVKD. J gave up 0 bases and V 7 bases, and 3 bases lay outside the gene matches. The CDR3, as DNA: TGTGCCACCAGCTCGGACAGGGCGAACACCGGGGAGCTGTTTTTT. Residues: CATSSDRANTGELFF.

This rearrangement joins TRBV27 to TRBJ2-2, with D possibly TRBD2 on 6 matching bases. The V end lost 6 bases, the J end lost 6 bases, and 14 bases lay between the germline ends. The V gene's germline CDR1 is MNHEY and CDR2 SMNVEV (reference sequence). This CDR3 is 14 amino acids long. CDR3 sequence reads: CASRESWGAGELFF. The CDR3 nucleotides read TGTGCCAGCAGGGAATCATGGGGGGCCGGGGAGCTGTTTTTT.

This clone has only a few counts. This rearrangement joins TRBV6-2 or TRBV6-3 to TRBJ2-1; 15 nucleotides agree with TRBD2. This CDR3 contains 17 residues. The V gene's germline CDR1 is MNHEY and CDR2 SVGEGT. Germline trimming cut 0 bases from V and 8 bases from J; bases unmatched to any gene: 5. CDR3 in DNA: TGTGCCAGCAGTTACTCGATGGGACTAGCGGGAGGCGATGAGCAGTTCTTC. Its translation is CASSYSMGLAGGDEQFF.

The rearrangement uses TRBV7-2 and TRBJ1-2; unclear D gene. CDR1 is SGHTA, CDR2 FQGNSA, per germline. Deletions cut 2 bases from V and 4 bases from J, with 11 bases between. This CDR3 is 14 amino acids long. The CDR3 DNA follows: TGTGCCAGCAGCTTAAGGTATCAGACCTATGGCTACACCTTC. Translation gives CASSLRYQTYGYTF.

Here the CDR3 reads CAWSGGRIYGYTF. The CDR3 nucleotides read TGTGCCTGGAGTGGAGGGCGGATCTATGGCTACACCTTC. This chain connects TRBV30 to TRBJ1-2; D ambiguous. This CDR3 region has 13 residues. Between the trimmed V and J ends, which lost 1 base and 4 bases, there was a span of 10 bases. CDR1 is GTSNPN, CDR2 SVGIG, per germline (reference sequence).

The chain links TRBV5-1 to TRBJ2-5, with D possibly TRBD1 on 6 matching bases. V lost 2 bases, J lost 4 bases, and 21 bases lay in between. This CDR3 has 17 residues. Germline V gene sequence: CDR1 SGHRS, CDR2 YFSETQ. CDR3 amino acids: CASSFPQGLRDTETQYF. The DNA for the CDR3 is TGCGCCAGCAGCTTCCCCCAAGGCCTCCGGGACACAGAGACCCAGTACTTC.

The genes are TRBV11-2 and TRBJ2-7; D not certain. V was clipped by 11 bases and J by 0 bases, with 8 bases between them. There are 11 residues in the CDR3. Germline V gene sequence: CDR1 SGHAT, CDR2 FQNNGV. CDR3 nucleotides: TGTGCCTCTACAGACTCCTACGAGCAGTACTTC. It codes for CASTDSYEQYF.

The V gene is TRBV18, the J gene TRBJ1-5, with 7 bases identical to TRBD1. Unmatched junction bases numbered 6, after V lost 3 bases and J lost 4 bases. There are 15 residues in the CDR3. Germline CDR1 KGHSH, CDR2 LQKENI. Here the CDR3 DNA reads TGTGCCAGCTCACCGTCGCAGGGGGAAAATCAGCCCCAGCATTTT. Amino acid sequence: CASSPSQGENQPQHF.

The V call is TRBV14, the J call TRBJ1-1; D perhaps matches TRBD1 (6 bases). The V gene's germline CDR1 is SGHDN and CDR2 FVKESK. The CDR3 is made up of 14 amino acids. The ends were cut back, 2 bases at V and 5 bases at J, with 12 bases in the middle. CDR3 bases: TGTGCCAGCAGCCAACCGGACAGTCGGACTGAAGCTTTCTTT. Translating gives CASSQPDSRTEAFF. The variable domain in full, completed from reference TRBV14 and TRBJ1-1, reads EAGVTQFPSHSVIEKGQTVTLRCDPISGHDNLYWYRRVMGKEIKFLLHFVKESKQDESGMPNNRFLAERTGGTYSTLKVQPAELEDSGVYFCASSQPDSRTEAFFGQGTRLTVV.

The chain combines TRBV18 with TRBJ2-1; D gene uncertain. The CDR3 runs to 13 residues. Deletions cut 0 bases from V and 7 bases from J, with 7 bases between. Germline V gene sequence: CDR1 KGHSH, CDR2 LQKENI. The CDR3 region has the DNA TGTGCCAGCTCACCACCGGGCATTAATGAGCAGTTCTTC. It yields the protein CASSPPGINEQFF.

The V call is TRBV14, the J call TRBJ2-5; TRBD2 might be the D (6 bases). V was shortened by 4 bases and J by 2 bases, with 14 bases between the two germline ends. This CDR3 contains 15 residues. The V gene's germline CDR1 is SGHDN and CDR2 FVKESK. The CDR3 DNA follows: TGTGCCAGCAGCCCCACGTCCGGGGGACAAGAGACCCAGTACTTC. This translates into CASSPTSGGQETQYF. Full variable domain (missing parts from reference TRBV14 and TRBJ2-5): EAGVTQFPSHSVIEKGQTVTLRCDPISGHDNLYWYRRVMGKEIKFLLHFVKESKQDESGMPNNRFLAERTGGTYSTLKVQPAELEDSGVYFCASSPTSGGQETQYFGPGTRLLVL.

A single count supports this clone. The J gene is TRBJ1-6, the V gene TRBV6-5; 8 bases map to TRBD1. This CDR3 has 11 residues. V lost 6 bases and J lost 15; bases outside the gene matches: 4. Germline V lookup: CDR1 MNHEY, CDR2 SVGAGI. CDR3 loop: CASRDRVHLHF. The CDR3 nucleotides are TGTGCCAGCAGGGACAGGGTGCACCTCCACTTT.

Only a few counts were recorded for this clone. The gene calls are TRBV9 and TRBJ2-6, with D tentatively TRBD1 (6 bases). From germline, CDR1 is SGDLS and CDR2 YYNGEE. This CDR3 spans 14 amino acids. Between the trimmed V and J ends, which lost 0 bases and 13 bases, there was a span of 14 bases. The CDR3 reads CASSVGGHPQVLTF. CDR3 sequence (DNA): TGTGCCAGCAGCGTAGGGGGACACCCCCAAGTCCTGACTTTC.